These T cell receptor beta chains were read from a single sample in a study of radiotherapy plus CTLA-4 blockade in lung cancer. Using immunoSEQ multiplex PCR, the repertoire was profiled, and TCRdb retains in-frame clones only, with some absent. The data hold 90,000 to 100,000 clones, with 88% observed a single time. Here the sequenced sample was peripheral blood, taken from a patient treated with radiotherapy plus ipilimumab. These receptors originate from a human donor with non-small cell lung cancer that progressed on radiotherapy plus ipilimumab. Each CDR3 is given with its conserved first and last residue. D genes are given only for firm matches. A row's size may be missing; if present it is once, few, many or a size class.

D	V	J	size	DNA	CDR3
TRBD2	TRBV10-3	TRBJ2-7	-	TGTGCCATCAGAATGGAAGCGGGGACTTACGAGCAGTACTTC	CAIRMEAGTYEQYF
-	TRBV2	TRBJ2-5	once	TGTGCCAGCACGTCCAGGGGAGAGACCCAGTACTTC	CASTSRGETQYF
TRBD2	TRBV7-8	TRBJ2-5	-	TGTGCCAGCACCATTAGCGGGAGCCCCAATCAAGAGACCCAGTACTTC	CASTISGSPNQETQYF
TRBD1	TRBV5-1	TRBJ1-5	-	TGCGCCAGCAGCCCGGGGACAGAAAATCAGCCCCAGCATTTT	CASSPGTENQPQHF
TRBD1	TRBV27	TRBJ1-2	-	TGTGCCAGCACCGCAGGGGGTGGCTATGGCTACACCTTC	CASTAGGGYGYTF
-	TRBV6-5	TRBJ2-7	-	TGTGCCAGCAGTCGACAGGACGAGCAGTACTTC	CASSRQDEQYF
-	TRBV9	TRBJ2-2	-	TGTGCCAGCAGCAAACAGGTCCCGCCGGGCACCGGGGAGCTGTTTTTT	CASSKQVPPGTGELFF
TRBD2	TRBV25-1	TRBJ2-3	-	TGTGCCAGCAGTGGGACTAGAGGAAGCACAGATACGCAGTATTTT	CASSGTRGSTDTQYF
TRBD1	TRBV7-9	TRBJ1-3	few	TGTGCCAGCAGCACTTGGACAGGGTACTCTGGAAACACCATATATTTT	CASSTWTGYSGNTIYF
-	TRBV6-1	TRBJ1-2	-	TGTGCCAGCAGTGAAGGGGCCTTTGGCTACACCTTC	CASSEGAFGYTF
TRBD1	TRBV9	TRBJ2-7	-	TGTGCCAGCAGCGTCGGACAGGGTAATTACGAGCAGTACTTC	CASSVGQGNYEQYF
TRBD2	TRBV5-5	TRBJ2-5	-	TGTGCCAGCAGCCTCGGACTAGCGGGGAGGTGGTGGCAAGAGACCCAGTACTTC	CASSLGLAGRWWQETQYF
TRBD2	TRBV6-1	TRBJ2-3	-	TGTGCCAGCAGCCAAGTAGCGGGGAGCACAGATACGCAGTATTTT	CASSQVAGSTDTQYF
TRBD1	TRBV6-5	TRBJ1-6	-	TGTGCCAGCAGTAAAGGGACAGGGGGCTGGTCACCCCTCCACTTT	CASSKGTGGWSPLHF
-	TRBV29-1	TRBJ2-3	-	TGCAGCGTCCGGACAGGCACAGATACGCAGTATTTT	CSVRTGTDTQYF
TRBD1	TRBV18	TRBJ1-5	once	TGTGCCAGCTCGAGTGGGACAGGGACGAATCAGCCCCAGCATTTT	CASSSGTGTNQPQHF
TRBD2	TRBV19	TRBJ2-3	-	TGTGCCAGTAACGCCGCGGGAGCGGGAGTGACAGATACGCAGTATTTT	CASNAAGAGVTDTQYF
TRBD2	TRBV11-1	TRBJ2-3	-	TGTGCCAGCAGGAAACAGGGACTAGGCACAGATACGCAGTATTTT	CASRKQGLGTDTQYF
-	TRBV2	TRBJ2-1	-	TGTGCCAGCAGCGAGACGGGATACAATGAGCAGTTCTTC	CASSETGYNEQFF
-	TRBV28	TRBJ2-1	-	TGTGCCAGCAGTTTTCACAGGGACGGAGACTACAATGAGCAGTTCTTC	CASSFHRDGDYNEQFF